The 30 T cell receptor beta chains below all came from one sample that was sequenced in a study of shared clonotypes between healthy human individuals. Repertoires were generated with immunoSEQ multiplex PCR, while TCRdb's copy carries only in-frame clones and drops some. Of over 2 million clones in the sample, around 93% were seen once. Sequencing was carried out using naive CD4+ T cells from PBMCs. Subset specified: CD45RA+ positively selected. These receptors were obtained from a man aged 18 to 30 in good health. Some clones in this sample may be carry-over from other donors' samples.

The CDR3 protein is CAISDSTRGEQFF. CDR3 DNA sequence: TGTGCCATCAGTGATTCGACTCGAGGTGAGCAGTTCTTC. The genes are TRBV10-3 and TRBJ2-1; D unresolved. The V gene lost 3 bases and the J gene lost 9 bases, with 12 bases spanning the gap. Germline V gene data show CDR1 as ENHRY and CDR2 as SYGVKD. The CDR3 runs to 13 residues.

In the case of this clone: Other DNA sequences in the sample encode the same CDR3. Here the CDR3 DNA reads TGTGCCACCGGTACGGAGGGACTGAGCACAGATACGCAGTATTTT. As protein: CATGTEGLSTDTQYF. The V gene is TRBV10-3, the J gene TRBJ2-3, with D perhaps matching TRBD2 (6 bases). This CDR3 has 15 amino acids. CDR1 and CDR2 (germline): ENHRY, SYGVKD. V dropped 10 bases and J dropped 0 bases, with 17 bases sitting between them.

CDR3 sequence: CASSRLGTSTDTQYF. CDR3 DNA sequence: TGTGCCAGCAGCCGGCTTGGGACTAGCACAGATACGCAGTATTTT. This chain connects TRBV7-3 to TRBJ2-3; D is possibly TRBD2 (6 bases). The germline CDR1 and CDR2 sequences are SGHTA and FQGTGA. CDR3 length: 15 residues. With 5 bases removed from V and 0 bases from J, the gap between germline ends came to 12 bases.

This rearrangement joins TRBV29-1 to TRBJ2-5, with TRBD1 identical over 8 bases. The J call may be faulty, since TRBJ2-7 better matches the DNA end. This CDR3 has 12 residues. Per the germline V gene, CDR1 is SQVTM and CDR2 is ANQGSEA. CDR3 in amino acids: CSVGQGSHEQYF. The CDR3 nucleotides read TGCAGCGTTGGACAGGGGTCCCACGAGCAGTACTTC.

V is TRBV5-1 and J is TRBJ1-3, with a possible D match to TRBD1 (5 bases). Trimming left V 4 bases short and J 2 bases short, with 7 bases between. The germline V gene has CDR1 SGHRS and CDR2 YFSETQ. The CDR3 is made up of 13 amino acids. The CDR3 region is CASSTGPGNTIYF. The CDR3 nucleotides are TGCGCCAGCAGCACGGGGCCTGGAAACACCATATATTTT.

The V gene is TRBV5-1, the J gene TRBJ2-3, with 9 bases that match TRBD2. Trimming cost V 1 base and J 4 bases; bases outside gene matches: 7. Germline assignment: CDR1 SGHRS and CDR2 YFSETQ. The length of the CDR3 is 16 residues. CDR3: CASSLRIAGAPDTQYF. CDR3 coding DNA: TGCGCCAGCAGCTTGAGGATAGCGGGAGCCCCAGATACGCAGTATTTT.

J is TRBJ1-1 and V is TRBV19, with 8 nucleotides matching TRBD1. CDR1 is LNHDA and CDR2 is SQIVND in the germline V gene (reference sequence). J was trimmed by 7 bases and V by 6 bases; bases with no gene match: 13. The CDR3 length is 15 residues. CDR3 region: CASSQPGTGSFEAFF. CDR3 in DNA: TGTGCCAGTAGCCAACCCGGGACAGGATCTTTTGAAGCTTTCTTT.

Comments on this clone: Within the sample, other DNA sequences also encode this same CDR3. The gene calls are TRBV5-1 and TRBJ2-7; tentative D call: TRBD1 (7 bases). The CDR3 is made up of 14 amino acids. Germline CDR1 is SGHRS and CDR2 is YFSETQ. Trimming took off 3 bases at V and 2 bases at J, with 12 bases between the two ends. The DNA of the CDR3 is TGCGCCAGCAGCTCGCCAGGGGGGCCCTACGAGCAGTACTTC. Translated, it gives CASSSPGGPYEQYF.

This rearrangement joins TRBV28 to TRBJ1-5, with D tentatively TRBD1 (5 bases). This CDR3 contains 17 residues. Germline CDR1 reads MDHEN; CDR2 reads SYDVKM. V shed 5 bases and J shed 0 bases, with 17 bases lying between them. CDR3 sequence reads: CASSLSLGHNSNQPQHF. CDR3 coding DNA: TGTGCCAGCAGTCTTAGTTTAGGACACAATAGCAATCAGCCCCAGCATTTT.

Worth noting for this clone: Other DNA sequences in this specimen translate into the identical CDR3. The chain has TRBV28 and TRBJ1-5; D call uncertain. V was trimmed by 4 bases and J by 4 bases, leaving 5 bases between them. This CDR3 spans 12 amino acids. Germline V gene data show CDR1 as MDHEN and CDR2 as SYDVKM. For the CDR3, the DNA is TGTGCCAGCAGTTACCCGAATCAGCCCCAGCATTTT. It specifies CASSYPNQPQHF.

This clone was observed once. Distinct nucleotide sequences in the sample also encode this CDR3. V usage is TRBV5-1 and J usage is TRBJ1-5; no reliable D call. From germline, CDR1 is SGHRS and CDR2 YFSETQ. Between the trimmed V and J ends, which lost 0 bases and 1 base, there was a span of 8 bases. The CDR3 totals 15 residues. CDR3 coding DNA: TGCGCCAGCAGCTTGGACGGTGGGAGCAATCAGCCCCAGCATTTT. As protein: CASSLDGGSNQPQHF. Together with reference TRBV5-1 and TRBJ1-5, the CDR3 gives the full variable domain: KAGVTQTPRYLIKTRGQQVTLSCSPISGHRSVSWYQQTPGQGLQFLFEYFSETQRNKGNFPGRFSGRQFSNSRSEMNVSTLELGDSALYLCASSLDGGSNQPQHFGDGTRLSIL.

CDR3 loop: CATSRGFDGATNEKLFF. The CDR3 DNA sequence: TGTGCCACCAGCAGAGGTTTTGACGGAGCAACTAATGAAAAACTGTTTTTT. This sequence joins TRBV15 and TRBJ1-4; D is unresolved. Trimming pared 1 base from V and 0 bases from J, leaving 12 bases between. CDR3 length equals 17 residues. The germline V gene encodes CDR1 LNHNV and CDR2 YYDKDF (reference sequence).

CDR3: CASSLTSGYEQFF. Written as DNA, the CDR3 is TGCGCCAGCAGCCTGACTAGCGGATATGAGCAGTTCTTC. The chain couples TRBV5-1 to TRBJ2-1; TRBD2 matches at 9 bases. V dropped 4 bases and J dropped 8; count of bases not matched to a gene: 4. Germline-derived CDR1 and CDR2 are SGHRS and YFSETQ. The CDR3 is made up of 13 amino acids.

V is TRBV25-1 and J is TRBJ2-5, with TRBD2 identical over 7 bases. Judging by the DNA end, TRBJ2-7 fits better; the J call may be wrong. From germline, CDR1 is MGHDK and CDR2 SYGVNS. The CDR3 extends over 16 amino acids. The CDR3 bases are TGTGCCAGCAGTGAGGCCTTTTCTAGCGGAACCTACGAGCAGTACTTC. Amino acid sequence: CASSEAFSSGTYEQYF.

The chain couples TRBV18 to TRBJ2-7, with 8 bases that match TRBD1. The J segment lost 2 bases and the V segment lost 1 base, leaving 1 base of the junction unmatched. CDR1 KGHSH and CDR2 LQKENI come from the germline V gene. The CDR3 loop spans 14 amino acids. In nucleotides, the CDR3 is TGTGCCAGCTCACCACAGACAGGGGCCTACGAGCAGTACTTC. Residues: CASSPQTGAYEQYF.

The chain recombines TRBV5-4 with TRBJ2-5; tentative D call: TRBD2 (6 bases). Germline loops: CDR1 SGHNT, CDR2 YYREEE (reference sequence). CDR3 length equals 15 residues. CDR3 DNA: TGTGCTTGCGGGGTTGGCGGAAGGGTGGAGGAGACCCAGTACTTC. This codes for CACGVGGRVEETQYF.

This sequence joins TRBV7-2 and TRBJ2-2; the match to TRBD2 covers 14 bases. Per germline, CDR1 SGHTA and CDR2 FQGNSA. After removal of 5 bases from V and 3 bases from J, the junction contained 5 bases not matched to a gene. This CDR3 spans 17 amino acids. The CDR3 nucleotides are TGTGCCAGCAGCCCGTTGACTAGCGGGAGGGACACCGGGGAGCTGTTTTTT. It encodes CASSPLTSGRDTGELFF.

The chain joins TRBV18 to TRBJ1-1, with D possibly TRBD1 on 6 matching bases. Trimming removed 3 bases from V and 0 bases from J, with 17 bases in between. This CDR3 has 17 amino acids. Germline CDR1 KGHSH, CDR2 LQKENI. CDR3 bases: TGTGCCAGCTCACCTCTGGGGGCTTTGGCCATGAACACTGAAGCTTTCTTT. Residues: CASSPLGALAMNTEAFF. The whole variable domain, filled in from reference TRBV18 and TRBJ1-1, reads NAGVMQNPRHLVRRRGQEARLRCSPMKGHSHVYWYRQLPEEGLKFMVYLQKENIIDESGMPKERFSAEFPKEGPSILRIQQVVRGDSAAYFCASSPLGALAMNTEAFFGQGTRLTVV.

The chain combines TRBV25-1 with TRBJ2-2; TRBD1 agrees at 9 bases. V was clipped by 7 bases and J by 5 bases; unmatched bases: 11. This CDR3 is 16 amino acids long. Germline assignment: CDR1 MGHDK and CDR2 SYGVNS. For the CDR3, the DNA is TGTGCCAGCAAGAACTCCGGGACAGGGTTTACCGGGGAGCTGTTTTTT. This encodes CASKNSGTGFTGELFF.

The V call is TRBV5-4, the J call TRBJ2-4; 12 positions agree with TRBD1. CDR1 is SGHNT and CDR2 is YYREEE in the germline V gene (reference sequence). J was trimmed by 5 bases and V by 0 bases; bases with no gene match: 6. The CDR3 loop spans 17 amino acids. CDR3 in amino acids: CASSLGGQGAIENIQYF. The DNA for the CDR3 is TGTGCCAGCAGCTTGGGGGGACAGGGGGCGATTGAAAACATTCAGTACTTC.

This chain connects TRBV7-7 to TRBJ2-1, with 9 positions matching TRBD2. The junction had 12 bases not matched to a gene; V was cut back by 5 bases and J by 4 bases. The CDR3 covers 17 residues. CDR1 is SSHAT, CDR2 FNYEAQ, per germline (reference sequence). The CDR3 loop is CASSAIPGLADYNEQFF. The CDR3 nucleotides are TGTGCCAGCAGCGCCATTCCGGGACTAGCAGATTACAATGAGCAGTTCTTC.

The V and J genes are TRBV5-1 and TRBJ1-1, with D perhaps TRBD1 (6 bases). V was trimmed by 4 bases and J by 11 bases, leaving 15 bases between them. CDR1 is SGHRS, CDR2 YFSETQ, per germline. This CDR3 region has 12 residues. CDR3 bases: TGCGCCAGCAGCGCGGGACATCACGGGGCTTTCTTT. Protein sequence: CASSAGHHGAFF.

This chain links TRBV5-1 with TRBJ2-3; TRBD2 is a possible D gene (7 bases). The CDR3 covers 14 residues. Trimming removed 5 bases from V and 1 base from J, with 11 bases in between. The germline gives CDR1 SGHRS, CDR2 YFSETQ. CDR3 residues: CASRDSGGTDTQYF. The CDR3 bases are TGCGCCAGCAGGGACAGCGGGGGCACAGATACGCAGTATTTT.

V and J are TRBV10-2 and TRBJ2-1; 8 bases map to TRBD1. CDR3 length: 13 amino acids. CDR1 WSHSY and CDR2 SAAADI come from the germline V gene. Unmatched junction bases numbered 8, after V lost 8 bases and J lost 8 bases. CDR3 bases: TGCGCCAGCTTTTCTGACAGGGGCGATGAGCAGTTCTTC. Translation gives CASFSDRGDEQFF.

This clone was seen a handful of times. Other DNA variants within this sample encode the same CDR3. The chain couples TRBV5-1 to TRBJ2-1; TRBD2 is a possible D gene (6 bases). This CDR3 has 14 amino acids. Germline V gives CDR1 SGHRS, CDR2 YFSETQ. Trimming left V 4 bases short and J 4 bases short, with 12 bases between. This CDR3 is CASSLEGVYNEQFF. Written as DNA, the CDR3 is TGCGCCAGCAGCCTGGAGGGAGTTTACAATGAGCAGTTCTTC.

This clone was recorded once. This rearrangement joins TRBV30 to TRBJ1-6, with 7 bases matching TRBD1. Germline lookup yields CDR1 GTSNPN and CDR2 SVGIG (reference sequence). There are 15 residues in the CDR3. With V trimmed by 0 bases and J by 9 bases, 8 bases remained unmatched. The CDR3 loop is CAWSVLRGGISPLHF. DNA for the CDR3: TGTGCCTGGAGTGTACTTAGAGGGGGCATTTCACCCCTCCACTTT. Full variable domain (remainder filled in from reference TRBV30 and TRBJ1-6): SQTIHQWPATLVQPVGSPLSLECTVEGTSNPNLYWYRQAAGRGLQLLFYSVGIGQISSEVPQNLSASRPQDRQFILSSKKLLLSDSGFYLCAWSVLRGGISPLHFGNGTRLTVT.

This chain connects TRBV9 to TRBJ1-1, with D hard to call. Trimming cost V 4 bases and J 1 base, with 11 bases left between them. The germline V gene encodes CDR1 SGDLS and CDR2 YYNGEE. The CDR3 length is 14 residues. The CDR3 nucleotides are TGTGCCAGCAGCATTACGGCAGCGAACACTGAAGCTTTCTTT. Translated: CASSITAANTEAFF.

The chain uses TRBV27 and TRBJ2-7; the D gene could be TRBD1 or TRBD2 (7 bases each). The germline V gene has CDR1 MNHEY and CDR2 SMNVEV (reference sequence). CDR3 size: 15 residues. Trimming cost V 2 bases and J 0 bases, with 11 bases left between them. CDR3 coding DNA: TGTGCCAGCAGTTTACAGGGGGGGAACTCCTACGAGCAGTACTTC. It is translated as CASSLQGGNSYEQYF.

The chain uses TRBV19 and TRBJ1-5; D ambiguous. Germline CDR1 reads LNHDA; CDR2 reads SQIVND (reference sequence). The CDR3 sequence is 14 residues long. The ends were cut back, 6 bases at V and 3 bases at J, with 12 bases in the middle. In nucleotides, the CDR3 is TGTGCCAGTAGAACCGAGACCTTCAATCAGCCCCAGCATTTT. This codes for CASRTETFNQPQHF.

The chain carries TRBV28 and TRBJ2-7; tentative D call: TRBD1 (6 bases). V was clipped by 2 bases and J by 3 bases, with 11 bases between them. Germline V lookup: CDR1 MDHEN, CDR2 SYDVKM. The CDR3 is 14 amino acids. CDR3 nucleotide sequence: TGTGCCAGCAGTTTAGGACAGACGCTCTACGAGCAGTACTTC. It codes for CASSLGQTLYEQYF. The full variable domain, in which reference TRBV28 and TRBJ2-7 provide the parts outside the CDR3, is DVKVTQSSRYLVKRTGEKVFLECVQDMDHENMFWYRQDPGLGLRLIYFSYDVKMKEKGDIPEGYSVSREKKERFSLILESASTNQTSMYLCASSLGQTLYEQYFGPGTRLTVT.